This is a list of T cell receptor beta chains from one sample in a study of siplizumab effects on memory and regulatory T cells. Assay: immunoSEQ multiplex PCR; the TCRdb copy retains only in-frame clones and omits some. The sample lists about 52,000 clones, less than 98% occurring once. Source material: naive CD4+ T cells sorted from blood. The receptor set was obtained from a human donor in good health. Each CDR3 is given with its conserved first and last residue. A D gene is named only where the DNA matches it firmly. Size is stated for part of the rows, as once, few or many counts, or as a class when the clone is expanded.

d_gene: TRBD2
abundance: -
j_gene: TRBJ2-1
v_gene: TRBV5-5
CDR3aa: CASSLLGTSGRDEQFF
CDR3nt: TGTGCCAGCAGCTTATTAGGGACTAGCGGGAGAGATGAGCAGTTCTTC

d_gene: -
abundance: -
j_gene: TRBJ2-6
v_gene: TRBV9
CDR3aa: CASSDGWSGANVLTF
CDR3nt: TGTGCCAGCAGCGACGGGTGGTCTGGGGCCAACGTCCTGACTTTC

d_gene: -
abundance: -
j_gene: TRBJ2-5
v_gene: TRBV30
CDR3aa: CAWSVRRMEETQYF
CDR3nt: TGTGCCTGGAGTGTCCGGAGGATGGAAGAGACCCAGTACTTC

d_gene: -
abundance: -
j_gene: TRBJ2-3
v_gene: TRBV10-3
CDR3aa: CAISESGATMNTQYF
CDR3nt: TGTGCCATCAGTGAGTCAGGAGCGACCATGAATACGCAGTATTTT

d_gene: -
abundance: -
j_gene: TRBJ1-2
v_gene: TRBV6-5
CDR3aa: CASSYSGVIDYGYTF
CDR3nt: TGTGCCAGCAGTTACTCGGGGGTAATCGACTATGGCTACACCTTC

d_gene: -
abundance: -
j_gene: TRBJ2-5
v_gene: TRBV30
CDR3aa: CAWSVRGVLGNQYF
CDR3nt: TGTGCCTGGAGTGTACGGGGCGTCTTGGGGAACCAGTACTTC

d_gene: TRBD2
abundance: -
j_gene: TRBJ2-7
v_gene: TRBV11-3
CDR3aa: CASSLGRRKAGAGYEQYF
CDR3nt: TGTGCCAGCAGCTTAGGGAGGCGGAAGGCGGGAGCGGGTTACGAGCAGTACTTC

d_gene: TRBD2
abundance: -
j_gene: TRBJ2-5
v_gene: TRBV7-3
CDR3aa: CASSPELAAQETQYF
CDR3nt: TGTGCCAGCAGCCCAGAACTAGCGGCCCAAGAGACCCAGTACTTC

d_gene: -
abundance: -
j_gene: TRBJ2-7
v_gene: TRBV21-1
CDR3aa: CASTGSRGTADHEQYF
CDR3nt: TGTGCCAGCACCGGAAGTCGGGGGACAGCAGATCACGAGCAGTACTTC

d_gene: TRBD2
abundance: -
j_gene: TRBJ2-3
v_gene: TRBV10-3
CDR3aa: CAINEAGASTDTQYF
CDR3nt: TGTGCCATCAATGAAGCGGGAGCGTCCACAGATACGCAGTATTTT

d_gene: -
abundance: -
j_gene: TRBJ1-4
v_gene: TRBV5-1
CDR3aa: CASSPRDTLEGKLFF
CDR3nt: TGCGCCAGCAGCCCGCGGGACACTTTAGAGGGAAAACTGTTTTTT

d_gene: TRBD2
abundance: -
j_gene: TRBJ2-1
v_gene: TRBV4-2
CDR3aa: CASSPFSGSPNYNEQFF
CDR3nt: TGTGCCAGCAGCCCTTTTAGCGGGAGCCCCAATTACAATGAGCAGTTCTTC

d_gene: -
abundance: -
j_gene: TRBJ2-5
v_gene: TRBV10-3
CDR3aa: CAISENRPGEETQYF
CDR3nt: TGTGCCATCAGTGAGAACCGTCCAGGTGAAGAGACCCAGTACTTC

d_gene: -
abundance: -
j_gene: TRBJ2-3
v_gene: TRBV29-1
CDR3aa: CSVYWADTQYF
CDR3nt: TGCAGCGTTTATTGGGCGGATACGCAGTATTTT

d_gene: TRBD2
abundance: -
j_gene: TRBJ2-1
v_gene: TRBV5-4
CDR3aa: CASSPETSGYNEQFF
CDR3nt: TGTGCCAGCAGCCCAGAGACTAGCGGGTACAATGAGCAGTTCTTC

d_gene: TRBD2
abundance: -
j_gene: TRBJ2-5
v_gene: TRBV11-3
CDR3aa: CASSLGGFMASGSWEETQYF
CDR3nt: TGTGCCAGCAGCTTAGGAGGATTTATGGCTAGCGGTTCCTGGGAAGAGACCCAGTACTTC

d_gene: -
abundance: -
j_gene: TRBJ2-3
v_gene: TRBV18
CDR3aa: CASSPPGLAATDTQYF
CDR3nt: TGTGCCAGCTCACCACCTGGCTTAGCCGCCACAGATACGCAGTATTTT

d_gene: -
abundance: -
j_gene: TRBJ2-5
v_gene: TRBV5-4
CDR3aa: CASSSGPRETQYF
CDR3nt: TGTGCCAGCAGCTCCGGTCCGAGGGAGACCCAGTACTTC

d_gene: TRBD2
abundance: -
j_gene: TRBJ2-2
v_gene: TRBV9
CDR3aa: CASSAPQWSTGPSGTGELFF
CDR3nt: TGTGCCAGCAGCGCCCCACAATGGAGTACAGGCCCTAGCGGAACCGGGGAGCTGTTTTTT

d_gene: -
abundance: -
j_gene: TRBJ2-7
v_gene: TRBV30
CDR3aa: CAWRKGSGIFRF
CDR3nt: TGTGCCTGGAGGAAGGGGTCCGGCATCTTCAGATTC

d_gene: -
abundance: -
j_gene: TRBJ2-1
v_gene: TRBV28
CDR3aa: CASTAPGHPREIEQFF
CDR3nt: TGTGCCAGCACCGCACCGGGACACCCTAGAGAGATTGAGCAGTTCTTC

d_gene: -
abundance: -
j_gene: TRBJ2-7
v_gene: TRBV6-1
CDR3aa: CASSPELSYEQYF
CDR3nt: TGTGCCAGCAGTCCGGAACTGAGCTACGAGCAGTACTTC

d_gene: -
abundance: -
j_gene: TRBJ1-4
v_gene: TRBV12-5
CDR3aa: CASGLLDGAEKLFF
CDR3nt: TGTGCTAGTGGTCTATTAGATGGGGCGGAAAAACTGTTTTTT

d_gene: -
abundance: once
j_gene: TRBJ2-3
v_gene: TRBV11-1
CDR3aa: CASSLGRGTDTQYF
CDR3nt: TGTGCCAGCAGCTTAGGGCGGGGCACAGATACGCAGTATTTT

d_gene: -
abundance: -
j_gene: TRBJ1-2
v_gene: TRBV6-6
CDR3aa: CAINTQQGFYGYTF
CDR3nt: TGTGCCATCAACACACAACAGGGCTTCTATGGCTACACCTTC

d_gene: -
abundance: -
j_gene: TRBJ2-7
v_gene: TRBV20-1
CDR3aa: CSALTREQYF
CDR3nt: TGCAGTGCCCTTACACGGGAGCAGTACTTC

d_gene: -
abundance: -
j_gene: TRBJ2-1
v_gene: TRBV11-3
CDR3aa: CASSSSTSNYEQFF
CDR3nt: TGTGCCAGCAGCTCTTCGACTAGTAATTATGAGCAGTTCTTC

d_gene: -
abundance: -
j_gene: TRBJ1-5
v_gene: TRBV30
CDR3aa: CAWSVGGDYSNQPQHF
CDR3nt: TGTGCCTGGAGTGTAGGAGGGGACTATAGCAATCAGCCCCAGCATTTT

d_gene: TRBD1
abundance: -
j_gene: TRBJ1-5
v_gene: TRBV7-2
CDR3aa: CASSLQTGGMGPQHF
CDR3nt: TGTGCCAGCAGCTTACAAACAGGGGGCATGGGGCCCCAGCATTTT

d_gene: TRBD2
abundance: once
j_gene: TRBJ2-2
v_gene: TRBV15
CDR3aa: CATSRTGLPANTGELFF
CDR3nt: TGTGCCACCAGCAGGACGGGACTACCCGCGAACACCGGGGAGCTGTTTTTT

d_gene: TRBD1
abundance: -
j_gene: TRBJ1-1
v_gene: TRBV9
CDR3aa: CASSVATGGHTEAFF
CDR3nt: TGTGCCAGCAGCGTAGCTACAGGGGGCCACACTGAAGCTTTCTTT

d_gene: -
abundance: -
j_gene: TRBJ1-6
v_gene: TRBV6-5
CDR3aa: CASGQGAFSPLHF
CDR3nt: TGTGCCAGCGGTCAGGGAGCCTTCTCACCCCTCCACTTT

d_gene: TRBD1
abundance: -
j_gene: TRBJ1-1
v_gene: TRBV27
CDR3aa: CASAGQGVPSTEAFF
CDR3nt: TGTGCCAGCGCTGGACAGGGGGTACCTAGCACTGAAGCTTTCTTT

d_gene: -
abundance: -
j_gene: TRBJ2-4
v_gene: TRBV4-1
CDR3aa: CASSQLGIAKNIQYF
CDR3nt: TGCGCCAGCAGTCAACTGGGGATAGCCAAAAACATTCAGTACTTC

d_gene: -
abundance: -
j_gene: TRBJ1-5
v_gene: TRBV29-1
CDR3aa: CSVGQPNQPQHF
CDR3nt: TGCAGCGTTGGGCAGCCGAATCAGCCCCAGCATTTT

d_gene: -
abundance: -
j_gene: TRBJ1-1
v_gene: TRBV4-1
CDR3aa: CASSPRTIPEAFF
CDR3nt: TGCGCCAGCAGCCCCCGAACTATACCTGAAGCTTTCTTT

d_gene: -
abundance: -
j_gene: TRBJ1-3
v_gene: TRBV7-2
CDR3aa: CASSLRLFSGNTIYF
CDR3nt: TGTGCCAGCAGCTTGAGGCTCTTCTCTGGAAACACCATATATTTT

d_gene: TRBD1
abundance: -
j_gene: TRBJ2-2
v_gene: TRBV30
CDR3aa: CAWDSGQLNTGELFF
CDR3nt: TGTGCCTGGGATTCGGGACAGCTGAACACCGGGGAGCTGTTTTTT

d_gene: -
abundance: -
j_gene: TRBJ2-6
v_gene: TRBV6-5
CDR3aa: CASSPTGAGANVLTF
CDR3nt: TGTGCCAGCAGCCCCACGGGGGCTGGGGCCAACGTCCTGACTTTC

d_gene: -
abundance: -
j_gene: TRBJ1-3
v_gene: TRBV6-6
CDR3aa: CASRKLGSGNTIYF
CDR3nt: TGTGCCAGCAGGAAACTGGGCTCTGGAAACACCATATATTTT

d_gene: -
abundance: -
j_gene: TRBJ2-1
v_gene: TRBV6-1
CDR3aa: CASSESFGSYNEQFF
CDR3nt: TGTGCCAGCAGTGAAAGTTTCGGGTCCTACAATGAGCAGTTCTTC